Listed below are T cell receptor beta chains from one sample, sequenced in a study of shared clonotypes between healthy human individuals. Method: immunoSEQ multiplex PCR; TCRdb's copy keeps in-frame clones and lacks some. The table has 650,000 to 750,000 clones, more than 70% seen once. Input material: memory CD4+ T cells sorted from blood. These receptors all come from a woman aged 25-40 years in good health. Each CDR3 is given with its conserved first and last residue. A D gene is named only where the DNA matches it firmly. A row's size may be missing; if present it is once, few, many or a size class.

clone size: NA
J gene: TRBJ2-1
D gene: TRBD1
V gene: TRBV5-1
CDR3 protein: CASSVAGGYNEQFF
CDR3 DNA: TGCGCCAGCAGCGTGGCAGGGGGATACAATGAGCAGTTCTTC

clone size: NA
J gene: TRBJ2-7
D gene: TRBD1
V gene: TRBV28
CDR3 protein: CASSVRGGVFEQYF
CDR3 DNA: TGTGCCAGCAGCGTTCGAGGGGGCGTTTTCGAGCAGTACTTC

clone size: many
J gene: TRBJ2-7
D gene: TRBD1
V gene: TRBV18
CDR3 protein: CASSLQGQGAYEQYF
CDR3 DNA: TGTGCCAGCTCACTTCAAGGACAGGGGGCCTACGAGCAGTACTTC

clone size: NA
J gene: TRBJ2-7
D gene: NA
V gene: TRBV6-5
CDR3 protein: CASSPGLPKDEQYF
CDR3 DNA: TGTGCCAGCAGCCCCGGCCTCCCTAAGGACGAGCAGTACTTC

clone size: once
J gene: TRBJ2-1
D gene: TRBD2
V gene: TRBV7-8
CDR3 protein: CASSPPRGSGSIDEQFF
CDR3 DNA: TGTGCCAGCAGCCCACCTCGGGGTAGCGGGAGTATAGATGAGCAGTTCTTC

clone size: NA
J gene: TRBJ2-7
D gene: NA
V gene: TRBV4-1
CDR3 protein: CASSRAGQAAAEQYF
CDR3 DNA: TGCGCCAGCAGCCGAGCGGGACAGGCAGCCGCCGAGCAGTACTTC

clone size: few
J gene: TRBJ2-5
D gene: NA
V gene: TRBV29-1
CDR3 protein: CSVELSDNQETQYF
CDR3 DNA: TGCAGCGTTGAACTTAGCGATAACCAAGAGACCCAGTACTTC

clone size: NA
J gene: TRBJ1-1
D gene: NA
V gene: TRBV6-6
CDR3 protein: CASSRGRDAFF
CDR3 DNA: TGTGCCAGCAGTAGGGGCAGGGACGCTTTCTTT

clone size: NA
J gene: TRBJ2-6
D gene: NA
V gene: TRBV28
CDR3 protein: CASSATGTRANVLTF
CDR3 DNA: TGTGCCAGCAGCGCGACCGGGACCAGGGCCAACGTCCTGACTTTC

clone size: NA
J gene: TRBJ1-5
D gene: TRBD1
V gene: TRBV28
CDR3 protein: CASRSGTGGYQPQHF
CDR3 DNA: TGTGCCAGCAGATCCGGGACAGGGGGCTATCAGCCCCAGCATTTT

clone size: NA
J gene: TRBJ2-7
D gene: NA
V gene: TRBV6-1
CDR3 protein: CASSEGGYNYEQYF
CDR3 DNA: TGTGCCAGCAGTGAAGGAGGGTATAACTACGAGCAGTACTTC

clone size: few
J gene: TRBJ2-3
D gene: TRBD2
V gene: TRBV11-2
CDR3 protein: CASTSQREGGDTQYF
CDR3 DNA: TGTGCCAGCACCAGCCAGCGGGAGGGAGGAGATACGCAGTATTTT

clone size: NA
J gene: TRBJ2-2
D gene: NA
V gene: TRBV28
CDR3 protein: CASESGGRTGELFF
CDR3 DNA: TGTGCCAGCGAGTCAGGGGGGAGGACCGGGGAGCTGTTTTTT

clone size: NA
J gene: TRBJ2-4
D gene: TRBD1
V gene: TRBV5-1
CDR3 protein: CATSQGTGGNIQYF
CDR3 DNA: TGCGCCACCTCCCAGGGGACAGGGGGGAACATTCAGTACTTC

clone size: many
J gene: TRBJ2-1
D gene: NA
V gene: TRBV28
CDR3 protein: CASSSSRARGEQFF
CDR3 DNA: TGTGCCAGCAGTTCCTCCCGGGCCAGGGGTGAGCAGTTCTTC

clone size: NA
J gene: TRBJ2-2
D gene: TRBD2
V gene: TRBV15
CDR3 protein: CATSRDRTGGPGELFF
CDR3 DNA: TGTGCCACCAGCAGAGATAGAACGGGAGGCCCCGGGGAGCTGTTTTTT

clone size: NA
J gene: TRBJ1-5
D gene: NA
V gene: TRBV28
CDR3 protein: CATRASNQPQHF
CDR3 DNA: TGTGCCACCCGGGCTTCCAATCAGCCCCAGCATTTT

clone size: NA
J gene: TRBJ2-2
D gene: TRBD2
V gene: TRBV5-8
CDR3 protein: CASSLKGGSPHTGELFF
CDR3 DNA: TGTGCCAGCAGCTTAAAGGGCGGGAGTCCACACACCGGGGAGCTGTTTTTT

clone size: NA
J gene: TRBJ2-5
D gene: NA
V gene: TRBV18
CDR3 protein: CASSPPAEREELQYF
CDR3 DNA: TGTGCCAGCTCACCACCCGCTGAGAGAGAGGAGCTCCAGTACTTC

clone size: many
J gene: TRBJ1-2
D gene: NA
V gene: TRBV2
CDR3 protein: CASSAQVRVANYGYTF
CDR3 DNA: TGTGCCAGCAGTGCTCAAGTCAGGGTGGCTAACTATGGCTACACCTTC

clone size: NA
J gene: TRBJ1-4
D gene: TRBD1
V gene: TRBV5-1
CDR3 protein: CASGPGGSGEKLFF
CDR3 DNA: TGCGCCAGCGGTCCAGGGGGCTCGGGTGAAAAACTGTTTTTT

clone size: many
J gene: TRBJ2-3
D gene: NA
V gene: TRBV7-6
CDR3 protein: CASSLGWGSARRGTDTQYF
CDR3 DNA: TGTGCCAGCAGCTTAGGGTGGGGAAGCGCCCGACGGGGCACAGATACGCAGTATTTT

clone size: NA
J gene: TRBJ1-5
D gene: TRBD1
V gene: TRBV18
CDR3 protein: CASSPLEGQGYQPQHF
CDR3 DNA: TGTGCCAGCTCACCATTGGAGGGACAGGGGTATCAGCCCCAGCATTTT

clone size: NA
J gene: TRBJ1-2
D gene: NA
V gene: TRBV4-1
CDR3 protein: CASSQDGRALAGYTF
CDR3 DNA: TGCGCCAGCAGCCAAGATGGTCGGGCATTAGCTGGCTACACCTTC

clone size: NA
J gene: TRBJ1-1
D gene: TRBD1
V gene: TRBV19
CDR3 protein: CASSIGQGRTEAFF
CDR3 DNA: TGTGCCAGTAGTATAGGACAGGGAAGGACTGAAGCTTTCTTT

clone size: few
J gene: TRBJ2-1
D gene: NA
V gene: TRBV28
CDR3 protein: CASSYRGAGENEQFF
CDR3 DNA: TGTGCCAGCAGTTACCGAGGCGCAGGGGAAAATGAGCAGTTCTTC

clone size: few
J gene: TRBJ1-1
D gene: NA
V gene: TRBV5-6
CDR3 protein: CASSLTANMNTEAFF
CDR3 DNA: TGTGCCAGCAGCTTAACCGCAAACATGAACACTGAAGCTTTCTTT

clone size: many
J gene: TRBJ2-7
D gene: NA
V gene: TRBV7-6
CDR3 protein: CASSSAQVGEQYF
CDR3 DNA: TGTGCCAGCAGCTCGGCGCAGGTGGGGGAGCAGTACTTC

clone size: NA
J gene: TRBJ1-3
D gene: NA
V gene: TRBV11-2
CDR3 protein: CASSLEGAIYF
CDR3 DNA: TGTGCCAGCAGCTTAGAGGGGGCCATATATTTT

clone size: NA
J gene: TRBJ2-7
D gene: TRBD1
V gene: TRBV6-1
CDR3 protein: CASSPDRGYEQYF
CDR3 DNA: TGTGCCAGCTCCCCGGACAGGGGATACGAGCAGTACTTC

clone size: many
J gene: TRBJ1-2
D gene: TRBD1
V gene: TRBV6-1
CDR3 protein: CASSERGGGTYGYTF
CDR3 DNA: TGTGCCAGCAGTGAACGAGGGGGCGGAACCTATGGCTACACCTTC

clone size: NA
J gene: TRBJ1-1
D gene: NA
V gene: TRBV18
CDR3 protein: CASSQNTDAEAFF
CDR3 DNA: TGTGCCAGCTCACAGAATACAGACGCTGAAGCTTTCTTT

clone size: NA
J gene: TRBJ2-7
D gene: NA
V gene: TRBV13
CDR3 protein: CASSFERGYEQYF
CDR3 DNA: TGTGCCAGCAGCTTTGAGAGGGGCTACGAGCAGTACTTC

clone size: NA
J gene: TRBJ2-7
D gene: TRBD1
V gene: TRBV6-6
CDR3 protein: CASRTTGTGPSYEQYF
CDR3 DNA: TGTGCCAGCAGAACCACCGGGACAGGGCCCTCCTACGAGCAGTACTTC

clone size: few
J gene: TRBJ1-5
D gene: NA
V gene: TRBV28
CDR3 protein: CASSLRGRRSNQPQHF
CDR3 DNA: TGTGCCAGCAGCCTCCGCGGGCGGCGGAGCAATCAGCCCCAGCATTTT

clone size: NA
J gene: TRBJ2-7
D gene: NA
V gene: TRBV11-2
CDR3 protein: CASSLAASSYEQYF
CDR3 DNA: TGTGCCAGCAGCTTAGCGGCGAGCTCCTACGAGCAGTACTTC

clone size: NA
J gene: TRBJ2-5
D gene: TRBD2
V gene: TRBV29-1
CDR3 protein: CSVELAGGRSSSAQYF
CDR3 DNA: TGCAGCGTTGAGCTAGCGGGAGGGCGGTCTTCTTCCGCCCAGTACTTC

clone size: NA
J gene: TRBJ2-2
D gene: NA
V gene: TRBV7-3
CDR3 protein: CASSLRGTTGTGELFF
CDR3 DNA: TGTGCCAGCAGCCTAAGGGGGACTACGGGAACCGGGGAGCTGTTTTTT

clone size: NA
J gene: TRBJ1-1
D gene: NA
V gene: TRBV29-1
CDR3 protein: CSVNQGPNTEAFF
CDR3 DNA: TGCAGCGTTAATCAGGGCCCGAACACTGAAGCTTTCTTT

clone size: NA
J gene: TRBJ2-7
D gene: TRBD1
V gene: TRBV7-9
CDR3 protein: CASSLDGTGASEQYF
CDR3 DNA: TGTGCCAGCAGCTTAGATGGGACAGGGGCGAGCGAGCAGTACTTC

clone size: NA
J gene: TRBJ2-5
D gene: TRBD2
V gene: TRBV5-1
CDR3 protein: CASSPGILAGGPETQYF
CDR3 DNA: TGCGCCAGCAGCCCAGGAATCCTAGCGGGAGGGCCAGAGACCCAGTACTTC

clone size: once
J gene: TRBJ1-5
D gene: TRBD1
V gene: TRBV10-2
CDR3 protein: CASSEQGRNQPQHF
CDR3 DNA: TGCGCCAGCAGTGAACAGGGGCGAAATCAGCCCCAGCATTTT

clone size: few
J gene: TRBJ2-5
D gene: TRBD1
V gene: TRBV5-1
CDR3 protein: CASSLGGTAKKETQYF
CDR3 DNA: TGCGCCAGCAGCTTGGGAGGGACAGCTAAGAAAGAGACCCAGTACTTC

clone size: many
J gene: TRBJ1-1
D gene: NA
V gene: TRBV5-1
CDR3 protein: CASSFDTHTEAFF
CDR3 DNA: TGCGCCAGCAGCTTTGACACCCACACTGAAGCTTTCTTT

clone size: NA
J gene: TRBJ2-7
D gene: TRBD1
V gene: TRBV6-6
CDR3 protein: CASSTSGTGGNEQYF
CDR3 DNA: TGTGCCAGCAGTACCTCCGGGACAGGGGGCAACGAGCAGTACTTC

clone size: once
J gene: TRBJ2-3
D gene: NA
V gene: TRBV5-4
CDR3 protein: CASSLSVGRSTDTQYF
CDR3 DNA: TGTGCCAGCAGCTTGTCGGTGGGTAGGAGCACAGATACGCAGTATTTT

clone size: NA
J gene: TRBJ2-1
D gene: TRBD2
V gene: TRBV7-2
CDR3 protein: CASSLGSSGFRGEQFF
CDR3 DNA: TGTGCCAGCAGCTTGGGTTCTAGCGGTTTCCGGGGTGAGCAGTTCTTC

clone size: NA
J gene: TRBJ2-3
D gene: TRBD1
V gene: TRBV2
CDR3 protein: CASSENEQGESTDTQYF
CDR3 DNA: TGTGCCAGCAGTGAAAATGAGCAGGGGGAAAGCACAGATACGCAGTATTTT

clone size: few
J gene: TRBJ2-7
D gene: NA
V gene: TRBV28
CDR3 protein: CASSKADPPYEQYF
CDR3 DNA: TGTGCCAGCAGTAAAGCGGACCCTCCCTACGAGCAGTACTTC

clone size: NA
J gene: TRBJ2-5
D gene: NA
V gene: TRBV11-2
CDR3 protein: CASSLVAEGETQYF
CDR3 DNA: TGTGCCAGCAGCTTAGTAGCGGAGGGGGAGACCCAGTACTTC

clone size: NA
J gene: TRBJ2-5
D gene: NA
V gene: TRBV7-2
CDR3 protein: CASSRGPAGETQYF
CDR3 DNA: TGTGCCAGCAGTAGGGGCCCCGCTGGAGAGACCCAGTACTTC

clone size: NA
J gene: TRBJ2-1
D gene: NA
V gene: TRBV28
CDR3 protein: CASSWAINEQFF
CDR3 DNA: TGTGCCAGCAGTTGGGCTATCAATGAGCAGTTCTTC

clone size: NA
J gene: TRBJ2-3
D gene: NA
V gene: TRBV11-1
CDR3 protein: CASSTRRSRRDHTQYF
CDR3 DNA: TGTGCCAGCAGTACCCGGCGCAGCAGAAGGGACCATACGCAGTATTTT